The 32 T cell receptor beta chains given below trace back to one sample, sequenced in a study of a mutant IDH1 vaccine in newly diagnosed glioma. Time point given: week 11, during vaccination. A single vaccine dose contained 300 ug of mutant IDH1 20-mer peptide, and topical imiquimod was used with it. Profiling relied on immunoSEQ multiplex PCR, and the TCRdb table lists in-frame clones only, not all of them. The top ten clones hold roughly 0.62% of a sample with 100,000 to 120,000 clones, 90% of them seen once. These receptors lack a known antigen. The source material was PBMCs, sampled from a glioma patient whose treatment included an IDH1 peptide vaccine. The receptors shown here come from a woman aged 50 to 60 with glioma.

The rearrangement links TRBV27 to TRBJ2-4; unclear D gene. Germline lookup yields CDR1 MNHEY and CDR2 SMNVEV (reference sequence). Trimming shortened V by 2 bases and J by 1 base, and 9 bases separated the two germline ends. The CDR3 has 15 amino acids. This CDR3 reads CASSLVVGAKNIQYF. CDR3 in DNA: TGTGCCAGCAGTTTAGTGGTGGGGGCCAAAAACATTCAGTACTTC.

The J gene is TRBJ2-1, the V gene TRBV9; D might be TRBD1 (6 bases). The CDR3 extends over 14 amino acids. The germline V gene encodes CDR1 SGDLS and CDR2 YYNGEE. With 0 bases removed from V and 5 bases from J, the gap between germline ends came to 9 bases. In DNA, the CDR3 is TGTGCCAGCAGCGTAGAGTGGGGGCACAATGAGCAGTTCTTC. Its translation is CASSVEWGHNEQFF.

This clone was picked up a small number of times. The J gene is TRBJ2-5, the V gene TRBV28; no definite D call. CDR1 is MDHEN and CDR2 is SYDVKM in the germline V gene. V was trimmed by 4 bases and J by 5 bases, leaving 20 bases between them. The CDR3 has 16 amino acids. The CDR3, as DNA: TGTGCCAGCAGTTCGACGTTTCACCCTGGGATGGAGACCCAGTACTTC. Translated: CASSSTFHPGMETQYF. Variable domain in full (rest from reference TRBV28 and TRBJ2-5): DVKVTQSSRYLVKRTGEKVFLECVQDMDHENMFWYRQDPGLGLRLIYFSYDVKMKEKGDIPEGYSVSREKKERFSLILESASTNQTSMYLCASSSTFHPGMETQYFGPGTRLLVL.

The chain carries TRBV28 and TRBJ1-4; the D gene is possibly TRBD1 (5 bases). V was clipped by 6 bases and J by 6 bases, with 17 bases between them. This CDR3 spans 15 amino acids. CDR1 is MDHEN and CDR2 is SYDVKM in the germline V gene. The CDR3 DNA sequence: TGTGCCAGCAGACCGGGACTGCTGCGATATGAAAAACTGTTTTTT. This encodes CASRPGLLRYEKLFF.

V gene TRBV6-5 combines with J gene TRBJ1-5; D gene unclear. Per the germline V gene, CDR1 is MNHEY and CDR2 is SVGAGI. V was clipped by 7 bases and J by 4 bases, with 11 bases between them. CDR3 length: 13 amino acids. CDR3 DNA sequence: TGTGCCAGCACTCTCCGAATTAATCAGCCCCAGCATTTT. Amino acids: CASTLRINQPQHF.

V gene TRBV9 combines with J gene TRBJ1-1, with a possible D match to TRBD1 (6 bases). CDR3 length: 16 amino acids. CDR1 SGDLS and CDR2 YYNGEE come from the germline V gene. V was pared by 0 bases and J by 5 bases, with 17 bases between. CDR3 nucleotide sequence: TGTGCCAGCAGCGTAGGGTTGTCGGGGGCAGGGACTGAAGCTTTCTTT. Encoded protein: CASSVGLSGAGTEAFF.

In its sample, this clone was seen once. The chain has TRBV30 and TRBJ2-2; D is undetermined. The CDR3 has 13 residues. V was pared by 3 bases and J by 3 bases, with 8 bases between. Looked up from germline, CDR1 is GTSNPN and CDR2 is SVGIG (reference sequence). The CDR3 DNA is TGTGCCTGGAGCGGATTTTACACCGGGGAGCTGTTTTTT. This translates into CAWSGFYTGELFF.

This CDR3 is CASSLVGVAVSTDTQYF. DNA for the CDR3: TGTGCCAGCAGCTTAGTTGGGGTAGCGGTTAGCACAGATACGCAGTATTTT. V and J are TRBV7-8 and TRBJ2-3, with D maybe TRBD2 (6 bases). Germline loops: CDR1 SGHVS, CDR2 FQNEAQ. The CDR3 runs to 17 residues. V shed 1 base and J shed 0 bases, with 14 bases lying between them.

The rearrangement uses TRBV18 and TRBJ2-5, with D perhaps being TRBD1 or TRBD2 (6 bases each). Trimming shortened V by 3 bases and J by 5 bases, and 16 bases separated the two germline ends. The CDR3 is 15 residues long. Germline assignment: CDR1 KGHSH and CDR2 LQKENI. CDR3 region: CASSPATGTLETQYF. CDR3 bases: TGTGCCAGCTCACCGGCCACAGGGACTCTTGAGACCCAGTACTTC. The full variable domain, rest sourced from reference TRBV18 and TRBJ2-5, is NAGVMQNPRHLVRRRGQEARLRCSPMKGHSHVYWYRQLPEEGLKFMVYLQKENIIDESGMPKERFSAEFPKEGPSILRIQQVVRGDSAAYFCASSPATGTLETQYFGPGTRLLVL.

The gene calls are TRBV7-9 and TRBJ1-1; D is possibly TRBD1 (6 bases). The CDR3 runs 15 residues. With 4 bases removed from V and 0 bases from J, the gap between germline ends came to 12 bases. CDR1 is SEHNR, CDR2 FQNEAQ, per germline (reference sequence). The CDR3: CASSSRTAMNTEAFF. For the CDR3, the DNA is TGTGCCAGCAGCTCGCGGACAGCCATGAACACTGAAGCTTTCTTT.

CDR3 protein: CASSLYSSTGELFF. The CDR3 bases are TGTGCCAGCAGCTTGTACAGCTCCACCGGGGAGCTGTTTTTT. The chain combines TRBV5-6 with TRBJ2-2; D is unresolved. Trimming left V 1 base short and J 4 bases short, with 8 bases between. Germline V lookup: CDR1 SGHDT, CDR2 YYEEEE. The CDR3 is 14 residues long.

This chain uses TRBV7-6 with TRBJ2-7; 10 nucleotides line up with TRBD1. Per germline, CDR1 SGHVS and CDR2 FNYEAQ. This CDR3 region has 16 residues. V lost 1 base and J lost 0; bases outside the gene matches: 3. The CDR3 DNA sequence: TGTGCCAGCAGCTTAGGGGACAGGGGACCCTCCTACGAGCAGTACTTC. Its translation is CASSLGDRGPSYEQYF.

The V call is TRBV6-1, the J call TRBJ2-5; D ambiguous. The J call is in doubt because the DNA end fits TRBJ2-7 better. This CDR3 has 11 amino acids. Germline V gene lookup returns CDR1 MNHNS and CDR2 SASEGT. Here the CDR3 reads CASSVTYEQYF. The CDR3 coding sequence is TGTGCCAGCAGTGTGACGTACGAGCAGTACTTC.

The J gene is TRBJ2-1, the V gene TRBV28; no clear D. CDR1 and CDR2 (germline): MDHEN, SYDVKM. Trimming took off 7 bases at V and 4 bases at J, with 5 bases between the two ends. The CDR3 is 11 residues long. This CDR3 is CASIGYNEQFF. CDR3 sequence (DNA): TGTGCCAGCATTGGGTACAATGAGCAGTTCTTC.

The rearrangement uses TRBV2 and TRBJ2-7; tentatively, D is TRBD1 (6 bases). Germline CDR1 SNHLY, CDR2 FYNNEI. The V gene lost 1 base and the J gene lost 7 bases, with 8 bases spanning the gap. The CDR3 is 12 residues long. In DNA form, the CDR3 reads TGTGCCAGCAGTGAAGGGGGGCGGGAGCAGTACTTC. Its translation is CASSEGGREQYF.

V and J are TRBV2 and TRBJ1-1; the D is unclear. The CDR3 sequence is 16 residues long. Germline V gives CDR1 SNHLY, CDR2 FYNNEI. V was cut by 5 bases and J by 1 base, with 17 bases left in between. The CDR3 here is CASSFDRVMGNTEAFF. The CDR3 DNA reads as TGTGCCAGCAGTTTCGACCGCGTTATGGGGAACACTGAAGCTTTCTTT.

The CDR3 sequence is CASSPKALYQETQYF. The CDR3 DNA reads as TGTGCCAGCAGCCCCAAGGCGCTGTACCAAGAGACCCAGTACTTC. The J gene is TRBJ2-5, the V gene TRBV27; D uncertain. The V and J ends lost 6 bases and 0 bases respectively, with 14 bases between them. The CDR3 contains 15 residues. Germline assignment: CDR1 MNHEY and CDR2 SMNVEV (reference sequence).

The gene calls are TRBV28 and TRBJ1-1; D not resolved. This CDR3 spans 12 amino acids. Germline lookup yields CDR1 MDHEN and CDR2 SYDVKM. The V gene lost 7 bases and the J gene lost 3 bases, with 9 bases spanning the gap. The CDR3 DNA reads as TGTGCCAGCAACACAGCGCACACTGAAGCTTTCTTT. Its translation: CASNTAHTEAFF.

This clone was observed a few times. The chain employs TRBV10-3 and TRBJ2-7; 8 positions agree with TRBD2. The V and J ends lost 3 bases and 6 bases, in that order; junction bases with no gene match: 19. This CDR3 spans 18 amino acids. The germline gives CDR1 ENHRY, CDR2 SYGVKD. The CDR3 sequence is CAISDPAKAGDTIFEQYF. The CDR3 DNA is TGTGCCATCAGTGATCCCGCGAAAGCGGGAGACACTATATTCGAGCAGTACTTC.

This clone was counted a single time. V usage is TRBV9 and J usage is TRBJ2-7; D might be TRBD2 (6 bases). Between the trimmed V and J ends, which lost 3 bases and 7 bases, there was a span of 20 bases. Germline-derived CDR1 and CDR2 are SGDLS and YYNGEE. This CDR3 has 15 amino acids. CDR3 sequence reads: CASSGYRDSLREQYF. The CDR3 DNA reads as TGTGCCAGCAGCGGTTATAGGGACTCCCTAAGGGAGCAGTACTTC.

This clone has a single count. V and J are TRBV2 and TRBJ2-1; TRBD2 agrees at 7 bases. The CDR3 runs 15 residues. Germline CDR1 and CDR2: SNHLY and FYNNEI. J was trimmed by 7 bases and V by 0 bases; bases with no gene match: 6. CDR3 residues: CASSEAPGRLNEQFF. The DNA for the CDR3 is TGTGCCAGCAGTGAAGCGCCCGGGAGGTTGAATGAGCAGTTCTTC.

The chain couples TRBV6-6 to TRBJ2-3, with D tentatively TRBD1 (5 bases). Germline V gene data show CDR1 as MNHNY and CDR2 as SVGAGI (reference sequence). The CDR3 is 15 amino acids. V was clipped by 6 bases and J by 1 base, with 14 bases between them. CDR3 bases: TGTGCCAGCAGCAGACAGCCGGGTCGCACAGATACGCAGTATTTT. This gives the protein CASSRQPGRTDTQYF.

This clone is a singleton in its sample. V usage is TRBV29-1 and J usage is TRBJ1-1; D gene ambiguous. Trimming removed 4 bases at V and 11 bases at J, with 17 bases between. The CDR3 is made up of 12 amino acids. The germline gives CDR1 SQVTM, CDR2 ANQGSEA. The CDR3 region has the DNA TGCAGCGTTGCGGGCCAAGGGATTGGGGCTTTCTTT. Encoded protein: CSVAGQGIGAFF.

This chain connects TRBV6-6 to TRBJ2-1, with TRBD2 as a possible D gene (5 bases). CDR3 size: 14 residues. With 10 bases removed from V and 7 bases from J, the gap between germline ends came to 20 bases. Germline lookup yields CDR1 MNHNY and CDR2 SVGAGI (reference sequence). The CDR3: CAIDPGKRRNEQFF. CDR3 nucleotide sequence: TGTGCCATCGACCCGGGAAAACGGCGGAATGAGCAGTTCTTC.

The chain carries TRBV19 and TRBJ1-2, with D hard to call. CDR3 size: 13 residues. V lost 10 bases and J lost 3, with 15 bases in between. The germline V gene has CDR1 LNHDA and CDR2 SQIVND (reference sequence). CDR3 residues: CATQGGSHYGYTF. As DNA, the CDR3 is TGTGCCACCCAAGGTGGCTCACACTATGGCTACACCTTC.

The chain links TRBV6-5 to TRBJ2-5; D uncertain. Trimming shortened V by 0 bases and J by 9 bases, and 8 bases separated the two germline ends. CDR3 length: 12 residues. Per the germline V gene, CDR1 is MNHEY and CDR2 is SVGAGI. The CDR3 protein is CASSYSGRAQYF. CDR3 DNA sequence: TGTGCCAGCAGTTACTCCGGTAGGGCCCAGTACTTC.

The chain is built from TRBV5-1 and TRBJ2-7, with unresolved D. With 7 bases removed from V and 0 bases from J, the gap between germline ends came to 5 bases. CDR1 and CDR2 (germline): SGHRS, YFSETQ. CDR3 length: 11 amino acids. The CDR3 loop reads CASRSSYEQYF. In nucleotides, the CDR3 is TGCGCCAGCCGGTCCTCCTACGAGCAGTACTTC.

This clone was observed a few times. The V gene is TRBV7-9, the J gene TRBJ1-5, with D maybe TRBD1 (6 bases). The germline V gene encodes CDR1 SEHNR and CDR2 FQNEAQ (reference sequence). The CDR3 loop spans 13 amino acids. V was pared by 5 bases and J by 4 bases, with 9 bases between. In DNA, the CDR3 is TGTGCCAGCAGCGCCGGGACAAATCAGCCCCAGCATTTT. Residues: CASSAGTNQPQHF.

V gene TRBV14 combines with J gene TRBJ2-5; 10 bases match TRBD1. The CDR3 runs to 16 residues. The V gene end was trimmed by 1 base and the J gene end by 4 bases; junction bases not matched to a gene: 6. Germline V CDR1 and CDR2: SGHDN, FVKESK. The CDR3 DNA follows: TGTGCCAGCAGCCAAGGGACAGGGGGTCTTCGAGAGACCCAGTACTTC. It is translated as CASSQGTGGLRETQYF. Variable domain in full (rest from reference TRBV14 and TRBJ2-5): EAGVTQFPSHSVIEKGQTVTLRCDPISGHDNLYWYRRVMGKEIKFLLHFVKESKQDESGMPNNRFLAERTGGTYSTLKVQPAELEDSGVYFCASSQGTGGLRETQYFGPGTRLLVL.

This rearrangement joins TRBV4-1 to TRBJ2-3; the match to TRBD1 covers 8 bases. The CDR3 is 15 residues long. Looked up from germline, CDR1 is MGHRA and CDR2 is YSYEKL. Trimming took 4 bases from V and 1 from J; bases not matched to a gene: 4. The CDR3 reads CASSLAGGGTDTQYF. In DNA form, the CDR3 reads TGCGCCAGCAGCCTAGCAGGGGGCGGCACAGATACGCAGTATTTT.

CDR3 nucleotide sequence: TGTGCCAGCTCACCTGGGACAGAATATAATTCACCCCTCCACTTT. This sequence encodes CASSPGTEYNSPLHF. The J gene is TRBJ1-6, the V gene TRBV18, with 7 nucleotides matching TRBD1. CDR1 is KGHSH and CDR2 is LQKENI in the germline V gene. Trimming took 3 bases from V and 4 from J; bases not matched to a gene: 3. The CDR3 has 15 residues.

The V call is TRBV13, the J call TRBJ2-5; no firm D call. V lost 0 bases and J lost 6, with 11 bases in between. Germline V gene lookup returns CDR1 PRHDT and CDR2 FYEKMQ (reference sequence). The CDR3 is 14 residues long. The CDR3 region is CASSLGSGLQTQYF. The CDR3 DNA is TGTGCCAGCAGCTTAGGGTCGGGCTTACAGACCCAGTACTTC.